This T cell receptor beta chain was captured in a study of T cells in Graves' hyperthyroidism and ophthalmopathy. TCR beta CDR3 regions were amplified from RNA transcripts. When the TCR CDR3 underwent first-round RT-PCR, the HTBI primer set was used. TCRdb re-called the multiplex PCR reads with MiXCR, one entry per CDR3 protein. The sample lists about 380,000 distinct CDR3 sequences, over 11% seen once, with 9.5% to 11% in the top ten. This clonotype has ten or more counts. There are 13 residues in the CDR3. The V gene's germline CDR1 is SEHNR and CDR2 FQNEAQ (reference sequence). Between the trimmed V and J ends, which lost 6 bases and 4 bases, there was a span of 12 bases.

The receptor was isolated from a woman aged 60 to 75 with Graves' hyperthyroidism. The specimen was blood. This chain connects TRBV7-9 to TRBJ1-2; the D gene is possibly TRBD1 (6 bases). This CDR3 reads CASSLRGSYGYTF. The CDR3 DNA sequence: TGTGCCAGCAGTCTCAGGGGCAGCTATGGCTACACCTTC. The full variable domain, with the rest looked up from reference TRBV7-9 and TRBJ1-2, is DTGVSQNPRHKITKRGQNVTFRCDPISEHNRLYWYRQTLGQGPEFLTYFQNEAQLEKSRLLSDRFSAERPKGSFSTLEIQRTEQGDSAMYLCASSLRGSYGYTFGSGTRLTVV.